This entry is about one T cell receptor (beta chain). What it recognizes is unknown. The record originates from a study of T cell responses to AZD1222 COVID-19 vaccine. The CDR3 covers 16 residues. Germline assignment: CDR1 MGHRA and CDR2 YSYEKL. The V end was cut by 3 bases, the J end by 4 bases, with 18 bases between. TCRdb's copy holds only in-frame clones and misses some; the assay was immunoSEQ multiplex PCR. The repertoire consists of about 140,000 clones, with 90% to 95% occurring once and the leading ten covering approximately 3.8%. The study's findings and limits: There were mostly white British donors and more females than males, and clonal diversity was possibly underestimated.

The source of this sequence is an adult who received the AZD1222 COVID-19 vaccine. V gene TRBV4-1 combines with J gene TRBJ2-5; the D gene is possibly TRBD2 (7 bases). The sample was peripheral blood, taken 28 days after the second AZD1222 dose. The CDR3 nucleotides are TGCGCCAGCAGCCAGGGGGCGGGGTTAGCGGGAGAGACCCAGTACTTC. Its translation: CASSQGAGLAGETQYF.